This record covers a single T cell receptor beta chain. Its antigen target is currently unknown. No base quality information exists; no much larger clone differs at one position. These reads were obtained on an Illumina HiSeq 2500. Quantitative 5'-RACE with molecular barcodes was the method used to prepare the TCR beta libraries. The original pipeline was this. A new computational method, built on a probabilistic model of VDJ rearrangement, was used to identify disease-linked TCR variants. TCRdb took the public reads, trimmed them with fastp at Q25, ran MiXCR for clone calling and kept in-frame beta chains. Every entry covers one CDR3 protein and lists the most common genes and DNA from its rows. The authors' filters were not applied to this entry. This sample gives 130,000 or so distinct CDR3 sequences in total; 15% to 20% of them show up just once. The biggest ten clones account for approximately 33% of the sample.

The CDR3 measures 11 amino acids from cysteine to phenylalanine. The kept DNA is CDR3 alone, 33 bases in frame from the first base. Deletion took 5 bases off V and 11 bases off J, with a span of 12 bases between the germline ends. This entry belongs to a study of CD8 T cells in ankylosing spondylitis (dated 2017 in TCRdb). As for the study more broadly: T cell receptor beta repertoires were profiled in healthy donors and ankylosing spondylitis patients so that disease-linked TCR variants could be found. In total, the full study cohort was made up of about 99 healthy donors and some 26 ankylosing spondylitis patients. Peripheral blood was sampled, and synovial fluid was also collected from ankylosing spondylitis patients.

What the study reported, not specific to this receptor: In peripheral blood, the disease-linked clones were found at relatively low frequencies and had a CD8+ phenotype. Some of the motif variants had been reported before in the synovial fluid and blood of reactive arthritis patients, a finding that suggests common disease-initiation mechanisms. Significant enrichment of the disease-linked clones was reported in matched synovial fluid samples from ankylosing spondylitis patients. Blood from ankylosing spondylitis patients appeared to be characterized by a TCR beta motif made up of under 10 highly homologous amino acid variants.

The sequence came from a male donor with ankylosing spondylitis. Specimen: blood, either unsorted or a sorted T cell fraction (not recorded which). The V and J segments used are TRBV12-3 or TRBV12-4 and TRBJ1-1; no D segment can be confidently identified. The nucleotides are TGTGCCAGCAGTACTACGGGTCTGGCTTTCTTT. Translation gives CASSTTGLAFF.